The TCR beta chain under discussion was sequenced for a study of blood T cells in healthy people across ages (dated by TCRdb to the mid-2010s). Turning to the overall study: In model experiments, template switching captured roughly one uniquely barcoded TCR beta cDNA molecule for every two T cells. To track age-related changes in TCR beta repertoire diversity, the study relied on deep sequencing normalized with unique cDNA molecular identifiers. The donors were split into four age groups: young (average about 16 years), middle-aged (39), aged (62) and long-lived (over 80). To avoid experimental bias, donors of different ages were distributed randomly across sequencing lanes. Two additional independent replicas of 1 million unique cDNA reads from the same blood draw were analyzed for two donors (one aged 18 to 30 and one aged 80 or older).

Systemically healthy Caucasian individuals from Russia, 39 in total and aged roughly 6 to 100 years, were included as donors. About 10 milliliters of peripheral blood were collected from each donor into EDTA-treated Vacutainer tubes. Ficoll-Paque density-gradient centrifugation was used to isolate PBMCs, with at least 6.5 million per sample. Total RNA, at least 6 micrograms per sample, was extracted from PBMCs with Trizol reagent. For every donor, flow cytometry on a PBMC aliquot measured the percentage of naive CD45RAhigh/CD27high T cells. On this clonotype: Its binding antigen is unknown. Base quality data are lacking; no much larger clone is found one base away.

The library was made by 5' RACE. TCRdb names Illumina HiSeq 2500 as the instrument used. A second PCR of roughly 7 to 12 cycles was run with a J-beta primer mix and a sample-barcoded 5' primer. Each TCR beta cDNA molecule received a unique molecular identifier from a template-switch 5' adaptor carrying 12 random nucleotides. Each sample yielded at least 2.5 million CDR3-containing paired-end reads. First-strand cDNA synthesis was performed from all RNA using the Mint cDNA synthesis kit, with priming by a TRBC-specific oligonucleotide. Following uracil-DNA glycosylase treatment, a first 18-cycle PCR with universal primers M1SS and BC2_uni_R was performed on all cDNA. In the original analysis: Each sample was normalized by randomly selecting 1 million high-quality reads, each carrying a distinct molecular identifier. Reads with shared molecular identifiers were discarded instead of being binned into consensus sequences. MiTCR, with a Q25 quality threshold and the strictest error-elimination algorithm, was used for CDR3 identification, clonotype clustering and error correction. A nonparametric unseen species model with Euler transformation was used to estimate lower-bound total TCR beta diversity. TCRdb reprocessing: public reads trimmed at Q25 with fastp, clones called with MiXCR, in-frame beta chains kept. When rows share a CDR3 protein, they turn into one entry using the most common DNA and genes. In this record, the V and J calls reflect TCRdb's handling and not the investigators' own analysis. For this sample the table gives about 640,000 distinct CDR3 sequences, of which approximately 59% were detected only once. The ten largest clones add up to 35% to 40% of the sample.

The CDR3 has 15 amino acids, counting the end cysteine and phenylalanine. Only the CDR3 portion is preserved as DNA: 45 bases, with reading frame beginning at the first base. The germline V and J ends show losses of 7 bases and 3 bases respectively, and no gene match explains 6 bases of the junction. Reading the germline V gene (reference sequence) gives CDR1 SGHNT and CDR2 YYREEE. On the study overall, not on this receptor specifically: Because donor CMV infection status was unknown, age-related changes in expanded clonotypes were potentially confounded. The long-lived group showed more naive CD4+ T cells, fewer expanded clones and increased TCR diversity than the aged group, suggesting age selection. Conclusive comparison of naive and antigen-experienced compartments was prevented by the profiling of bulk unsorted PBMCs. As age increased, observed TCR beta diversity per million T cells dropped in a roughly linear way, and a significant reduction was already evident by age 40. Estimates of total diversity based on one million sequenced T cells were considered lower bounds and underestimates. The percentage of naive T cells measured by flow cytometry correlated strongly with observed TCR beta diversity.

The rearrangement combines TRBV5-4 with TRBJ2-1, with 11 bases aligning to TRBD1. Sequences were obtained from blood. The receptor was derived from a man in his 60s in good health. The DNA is TGTGCCAGCGGCTCCGGGACAGGGGGCTACAATGAGCAGTTCTTC. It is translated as CASGSGTGGYNEQFF.